Listed here is a single T cell receptor beta chain. The data are from a study of blood T cell repertoires in COVID-19. Study overall: PBMCs, B-cell-depleted T cells, or T cells provided the cDNA or gDNA that made up the material.

Per the study methods: The assay estimated nucleated cells by amplifying reference gene primers. Only in-frame clones appear in the TCRdb table, and some are missing; sequencing was by immunoSEQ multiplex PCR. The V and J calls and clone size were taken over from that table, and D and trimming were inferred from the DNA. This sample has approximately 200,000 clones; roughly 94% occur once, and the top ten carry 0.6% to 0.8%. There are 16 residues in the CDR3. V dropped 4 bases and J dropped 3; count of bases not matched to a gene: 9. The V gene's germline CDR1 is LGHDT and CDR2 YNNKEL (reference sequence). The Seattle patients, enrolled during active infection, were followed longitudinally.

Sequencing input: peripheral blood. The chain has TRBV3-1 (or the pseudogene TRBV3-2) and TRBJ1-2; 9 nucleotides agree with TRBD1. The TCR comes from a man between 25 and 39 years old with COVID-19, enrolled during active disease. DNA of the CDR3: TGTGCCAGCAGCCGGCCGGGACAGGGAAAAGACTATGGCTACACCTTC. It is translated as CASSRPGQGKDYGYTF.